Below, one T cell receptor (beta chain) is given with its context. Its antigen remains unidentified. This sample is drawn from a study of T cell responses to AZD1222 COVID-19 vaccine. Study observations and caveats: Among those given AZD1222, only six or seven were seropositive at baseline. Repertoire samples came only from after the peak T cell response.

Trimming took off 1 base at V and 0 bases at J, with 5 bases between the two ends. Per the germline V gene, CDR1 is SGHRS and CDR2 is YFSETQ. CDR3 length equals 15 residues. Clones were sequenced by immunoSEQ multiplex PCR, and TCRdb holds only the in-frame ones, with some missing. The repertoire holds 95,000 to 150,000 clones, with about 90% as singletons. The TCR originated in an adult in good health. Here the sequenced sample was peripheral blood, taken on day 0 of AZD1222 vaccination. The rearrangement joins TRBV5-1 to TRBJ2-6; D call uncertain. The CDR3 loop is CASSLLGSGANVLTF. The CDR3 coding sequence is TGCGCCAGCAGCTTGTTGGGCTCTGGGGCCAACGTCCTGACTTTC. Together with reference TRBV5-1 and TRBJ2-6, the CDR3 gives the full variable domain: KAGVTQTPRYLIKTRGQQVTLSCSPISGHRSVSWYQQTPGQGLQFLFEYFSETQRNKGNFPGRFSGRQFSNSRSEMNVSTLELGDSALYLCASSLLGSGANVLTFGAGSRLTVL.